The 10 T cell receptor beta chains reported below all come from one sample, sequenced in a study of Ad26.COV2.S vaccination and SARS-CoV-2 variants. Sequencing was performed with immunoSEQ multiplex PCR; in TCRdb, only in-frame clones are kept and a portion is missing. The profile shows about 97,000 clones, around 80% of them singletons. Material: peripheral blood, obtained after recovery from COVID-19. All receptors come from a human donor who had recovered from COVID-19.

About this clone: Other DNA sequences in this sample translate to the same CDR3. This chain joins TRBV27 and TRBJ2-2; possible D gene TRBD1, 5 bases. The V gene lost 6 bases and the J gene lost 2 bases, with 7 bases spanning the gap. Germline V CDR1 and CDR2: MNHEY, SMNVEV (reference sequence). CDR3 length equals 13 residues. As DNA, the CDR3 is TGTGCCAGCAGAGACAGTAACACCGGGGAGCTGTTTTTT. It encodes CASRDSNTGELFF.

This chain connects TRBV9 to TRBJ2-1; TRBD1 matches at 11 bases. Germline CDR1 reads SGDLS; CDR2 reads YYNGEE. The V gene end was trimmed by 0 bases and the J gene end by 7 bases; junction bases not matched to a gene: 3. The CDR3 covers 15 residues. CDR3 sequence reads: CASSVVGQGENEQFF. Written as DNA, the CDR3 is TGTGCCAGCAGCGTAGTGGGACAGGGGGAAAATGAGCAGTTCTTC.

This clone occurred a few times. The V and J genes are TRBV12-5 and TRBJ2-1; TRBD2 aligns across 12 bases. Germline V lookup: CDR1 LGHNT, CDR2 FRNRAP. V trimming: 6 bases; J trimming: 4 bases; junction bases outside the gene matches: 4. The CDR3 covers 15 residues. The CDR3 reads CASGPGLAGYNEQFF. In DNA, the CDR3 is TGTGCTAGTGGCCCGGGACTAGCGGGTTACAATGAGCAGTTCTTC.

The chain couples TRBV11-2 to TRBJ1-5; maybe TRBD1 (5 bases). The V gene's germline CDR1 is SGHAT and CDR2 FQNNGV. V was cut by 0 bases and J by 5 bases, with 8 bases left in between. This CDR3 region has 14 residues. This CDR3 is CASSLDRGDQPQHF. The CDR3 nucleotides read TGTGCCAGCAGCTTAGATCGGGGGGATCAGCCCCAGCATTTT.

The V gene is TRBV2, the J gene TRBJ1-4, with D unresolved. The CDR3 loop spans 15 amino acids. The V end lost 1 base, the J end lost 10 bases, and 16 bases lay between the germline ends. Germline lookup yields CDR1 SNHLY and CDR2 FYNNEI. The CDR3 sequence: CASSEEVGVGGKLFF. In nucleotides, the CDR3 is TGTGCCAGCAGTGAAGAAGTCGGGGTAGGCGGAAAACTGTTTTTT.

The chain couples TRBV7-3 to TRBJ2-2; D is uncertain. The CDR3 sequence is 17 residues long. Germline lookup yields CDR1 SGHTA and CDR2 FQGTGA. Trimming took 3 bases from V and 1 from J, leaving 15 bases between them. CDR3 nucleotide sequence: TGTGCCAGCAGCTTGGGTTGGGGTAGCATGAACACCGGGGAGCTGTTTTTT. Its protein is CASSLGWGSMNTGELFF.

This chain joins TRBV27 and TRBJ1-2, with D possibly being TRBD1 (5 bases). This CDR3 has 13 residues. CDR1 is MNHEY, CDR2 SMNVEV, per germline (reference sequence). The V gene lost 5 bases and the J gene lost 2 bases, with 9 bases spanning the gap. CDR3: CASSIRQNYGYTF. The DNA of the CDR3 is TGTGCCAGCAGTATTCGACAGAACTATGGCTACACCTTC.

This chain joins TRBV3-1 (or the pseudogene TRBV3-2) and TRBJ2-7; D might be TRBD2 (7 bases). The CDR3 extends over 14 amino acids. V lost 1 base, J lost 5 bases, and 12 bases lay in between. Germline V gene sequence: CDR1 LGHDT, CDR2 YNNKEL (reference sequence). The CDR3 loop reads CASSQGGGGDEQYF. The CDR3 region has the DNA TGTGCCAGCAGCCAAGGGGGCGGGGGCGACGAGCAGTACTTC.

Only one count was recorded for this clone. The CDR3 loop reads CASSLRTRSTDTQYF. Here the CDR3 DNA reads TGTGCCAGCAGCTTAAGGACTAGGAGTACAGATACGCAGTATTTT. The J gene is TRBJ2-3, the V gene TRBV7-6, with 7 positions matching TRBD2. J was trimmed by 3 bases and V by 2 bases; bases with no gene match: 5. This CDR3 is 15 amino acids long. Germline V gives CDR1 SGHVS, CDR2 FNYEAQ.

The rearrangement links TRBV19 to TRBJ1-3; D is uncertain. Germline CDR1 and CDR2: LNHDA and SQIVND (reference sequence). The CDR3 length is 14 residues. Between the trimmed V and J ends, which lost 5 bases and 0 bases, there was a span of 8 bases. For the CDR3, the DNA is TGTGCCAGTAGTTCGCTGCACTCTGGAAACACCATATATTTT. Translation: CASSSLHSGNTIYF.